Included here is one T cell receptor beta chain sequence, with context. What it binds is unknown. This record comes from a study of cytomegalovirus exposure and HLA in healthy donors. Overall study findings and caveats: Reportedly, cytomegalovirus status was diagnosed with high sensitivity and specificity. It was in a later analysis that TCR association rates were seen to vary by HLA locus, highest for DRB1 and lowest for HLA-C.

The PCR contained 60 Vbeta and 13 Jbeta primers. Profiled with immunoSEQ multiplex PCR; TCRdb holds only in-frame clones, not every one. The table for this sample gives about 200,000 clones. There are 14 residues in the CDR3. V was shortened by 0 bases and J by 4 bases, with 10 bases between the two germline ends. Germline CDR1 and CDR2: MNHEY and SMNVEV (reference sequence). Specimen: PBMCs. The chain is built from TRBV27 and TRBJ2-7; a weak D match, TRBD2 (6 bases). The origin of this receptor is a girl aged 2 to 9 in good health and CMV-seropositive. This CDR3 is CASSLSSGYYEQYF. Here the CDR3 DNA reads TGTGCCAGCAGTTTATCTAGCGGCTATTACGAGCAGTACTTC.